A single sample is the source of the 24 T cell receptor beta chains below, sequenced in a study of technical replicates of blood from four donors. TCRdb's copy holds only in-frame clones and misses some; the assay was immunoSEQ multiplex PCR. The data show about 75,000 clones, more than 85% seen once. Sequencing was performed on PBMCs. The receptors derive from a human donor in good health. Some clones in this sample may be carry-over from other donors' samples.

The chain links TRBV19 to TRBJ2-3; weak D call: TRBD2 (5 bases). This CDR3 is built from 15 residues. The germline V gene has CDR1 LNHDA and CDR2 SQIVND (reference sequence). The V end was cut by 4 bases, the J end by 9 bases, with 20 bases between. CDR3 sequence reads: CASSTTSPGVGTQYF. CDR3 coding DNA: TGTGCCAGTAGTACGACTTCTCCCGGGGTTGGCACGCAGTATTTT.

V is TRBV30 and J is TRBJ2-1; weak D call: TRBD2 (5 bases). Germline CDR1 GTSNPN, CDR2 SVGIG (reference sequence). V dropped 2 bases and J dropped 9 bases, with 14 bases sitting between them. This CDR3 comprises 13 residues. CDR3 sequence: CAWSPDSSREQFF. CDR3 nucleotides: TGTGCCTGGAGTCCGGACTCTAGCCGTGAGCAGTTCTTC.

The V gene is TRBV14, the J gene TRBJ2-7, with 7 bases identical to TRBD1. Per the germline V gene, CDR1 is SGHDN and CDR2 is FVKESK. The CDR3 length is 14 residues. The junction had 3 bases not matched to a gene; V was cut back by 0 bases and J by 4 bases. CDR3 in amino acids: CASSQEVRGYEQYF. In DNA, the CDR3 is TGTGCCAGCAGCCAAGAGGTCAGGGGGTACGAGCAGTACTTC. Looking up the rest from reference TRBV14 and TRBJ2-7 gives the full variable domain: EAGVTQFPSHSVIEKGQTVTLRCDPISGHDNLYWYRRVMGKEIKFLLHFVKESKQDESGMPNNRFLAERTGGTYSTLKVQPAELEDSGVYFCASSQEVRGYEQYFGPGTRLTVT.

V is TRBV6-5 and J is TRBJ2-7; D not certain. The CDR3 has 15 residues. V was trimmed by 6 bases and J by 0 bases, leaving 15 bases between them. The V gene's germline CDR1 is MNHEY and CDR2 SVGAGI. In DNA, the CDR3 is TGTGCCAGCAGGCCAGACAAGGTCAGCTCCTACGAGCAGTACTTC. The encoded protein is CASRPDKVSSYEQYF.

This chain links TRBV9 with TRBJ2-5; TRBD2 is a possible D gene (6 bases). This CDR3 region has 14 residues. Trimming took off 3 bases at V and 2 bases at J, with 11 bases between the two ends. CDR1 is SGDLS, CDR2 YYNGEE, per germline. The CDR3 is CASSATAGQETQYF. The CDR3 DNA sequence: TGTGCCAGCAGCGCCACAGCGGGTCAAGAGACCCAGTACTTC.

There are many counts of this clone. CDR3 region: CASSIEGQGTSEQFF. CDR3 bases: TGTGCCAGCAGCATTGAGGGACAGGGCACAAGTGAGCAGTTCTTC. The genes are TRBV13 and TRBJ2-1; 9 bases line up with TRBD1. This CDR3 region has 15 residues. Germline values: CDR1 PRHDT, CDR2 FYEKMQ (reference sequence). The ends lost 5 bases at V and 9 bases at J; junction bases unmatched: 11. Complete variable domain (other parts from reference TRBV13 and TRBJ2-1): AAGVIQSPRHLIKEKRETATLKCYPIPRHDTVYWYQQGPGQDPQFLISFYEKMQSDKGSIPDRFSAQQFSDYHSELNMSSLELGDSALYFCASSIEGQGTSEQFFGPGTRLTVL.

The gene calls are TRBV30 and TRBJ1-1; TRBD1 might be the D (5 bases). Trimming shortened V by 1 base and J by 8 bases, and 17 bases separated the two germline ends. The CDR3 is made up of 14 amino acids. Germline V gene sequence: CDR1 GTSNPN, CDR2 SVGIG (reference sequence). The CDR3 DNA is TGTGCCTGGAGTGAAGGACACGGTCGGCGGGAAGCTTTCTTT. Translated, it gives CAWSEGHGRREAFF.

The V gene is TRBV18, the J gene TRBJ1-1, with no clear D. In germline, CDR1 is KGHSH, CDR2 LQKENI. Trimming removed 2 bases at V and 0 bases at J, with 10 bases between. The CDR3 sequence is 15 residues long. CDR3 loop: CASSPNTAMNTEAFF. The CDR3 DNA reads as TGTGCCAGCTCACCAAATACAGCTATGAACACTGAAGCTTTCTTT.

The gene calls are TRBV27 and TRBJ1-6; no definite D call. The CDR3 runs to 17 residues. The germline V gene encodes CDR1 MNHEY and CDR2 SMNVEV (reference sequence). V lost 5 bases, J lost 4 bases, and 18 bases lay in between. CDR3 sequence: CASSTRLLTTYNSPLHF. The CDR3 DNA is TGTGCCAGCAGTACCCGACTGCTAACAACTTATAATTCACCCCTCCACTTT.

The chain couples TRBV19 to TRBJ2-7; 7 bases are a match to TRBD1. The germline V gene has CDR1 LNHDA and CDR2 SQIVND (reference sequence). Unmatched junction bases numbered 7, after V lost 5 bases and J lost 3 bases. CDR3 size: 14 residues. CDR3 residues: CASSQGTDNYEQYF. Here the CDR3 DNA reads TGTGCCAGTAGTCAGGGGACAGATAACTACGAGCAGTACTTC.

V gene TRBV6-1 combines with J gene TRBJ2-7; 8 bases fit TRBD1. The CDR3 loop spans 13 amino acids. The V segment lost 6 bases and the J segment 3 bases; nucleotides outside the gene matches: 4. Germline loops: CDR1 MNHNS, CDR2 SASEGT. The DNA for the CDR3 is TGTGCCAGCAGGGGGGACAGGCTCTACGAGCAGTACTTC. Its protein is CASRGDRLYEQYF.

The chain recombines TRBV29-1 with TRBJ2-7, with 11 positions matching TRBD2. Germline V gene data show CDR1 as SQVTM and CDR2 as ANQGSEA. The trim removed 7 bases at V and 6 bases at J, leaving 5 bases unmatched. The CDR3 has 12 amino acids. The CDR3 nucleotides are TGCAGCGGGGGGGGGACTAGCGGCGAGCAGTACTTC. Protein product: CSGGGTSGEQYF.

This chain uses TRBV18 with TRBJ2-5; no definite D call. Germline CDR1 and CDR2: KGHSH and LQKENI. This CDR3 region has 14 residues. Trimming shortened V by 1 base and J by 2 bases, and 8 bases separated the two germline ends. CDR3 sequence (DNA): TGTGCCAGCTCACCACTGGGCAATCAAGAGACCCAGTACTTC. Translating it yields CASSPLGNQETQYF.

Concerning this clone: At the DNA level, this CDR3 is encoded by other sequences in the same sample as well. This chain uses TRBV5-1 with TRBJ2-1; 7 nucleotides match TRBD2. Germline trimming cut 5 bases from V and 4 bases from J; bases unmatched to any gene: 6. Germline loops: CDR1 SGHRS, CDR2 YFSETQ. There are 14 residues in the CDR3. The CDR3 here is CASSPSGGYNEQFF. CDR3 nucleotides: TGCGCCAGCAGTCCTAGCGGAGGGTACAATGAGCAGTTCTTC.

The chain combines TRBV27 with TRBJ2-1, with unresolved D. This CDR3 is 14 amino acids long. Trimming removed 8 bases at V and 3 bases at J, with 14 bases between. Germline V gene sequence: CDR1 MNHEY, CDR2 SMNVEV (reference sequence). CDR3 coding DNA: TGTGCCAGCGCCGAGTTGTCGCGCTACAATGAGCAGTTCTTC. Its protein is CASAELSRYNEQFF.

J is TRBJ1-1 and V is TRBV19; D gene uncertain. The CDR3 extends over 14 amino acids. The germline V gene has CDR1 LNHDA and CDR2 SQIVND (reference sequence). Trimming shortened V by 1 base and J by 1 base, and 7 bases separated the two germline ends. CDR3 residues: CASSIGRANTEAFF. The CDR3 nucleotides read TGTGCCAGTAGTATAGGGAGAGCGAACACTGAAGCTTTCTTT.

The rearrangement uses TRBV6-1 and TRBJ1-5; the D is unclear. Trimming took off 8 bases at V and 2 bases at J, with 13 bases between the two ends. This CDR3 is built from 14 residues. Germline V gene data show CDR1 as MNHNS and CDR2 as SASEGT. CDR3 nucleotides: TGTGCCAGCGGTTTACAGATGGGCAATCAGCCCCAGCATTTT. Its protein is CASGLQMGNQPQHF.

The V gene is TRBV30, the J gene TRBJ1-2; 7 bases are a match to TRBD1. Germline V gene lookup returns CDR1 GTSNPN and CDR2 SVGIG (reference sequence). This CDR3 spans 12 amino acids. The V segment lost 0 bases and the J segment 7 bases; nucleotides outside the gene matches: 2. The CDR3 loop is CAWSVTGAGYTF. The CDR3 DNA reads as TGTGCCTGGAGTGTAACAGGGGCTGGCTACACCTTC.

This rearrangement joins TRBV2 to TRBJ2-1; TRBD2 agrees at 9 bases. Trimming cost V 8 bases and J 0 bases; bases outside gene matches: 5. Per the germline V gene, CDR1 is SNHLY and CDR2 is FYNNEI. This CDR3 is built from 15 residues. The CDR3, as DNA: TGTGCCAGCGCGGCTAGCGGGGTCTCCTACAATGAGCAGTTCTTC. Its translation is CASAASGVSYNEQFF.

The chain combines TRBV5-6 with TRBJ1-2; D remains ambiguous. The CDR3 extends over 14 amino acids. The germline V and J ends were trimmed by 4 bases and 7 bases, with 17 bases remaining between them. Germline CDR1 is SGHDT and CDR2 is YYEEEE. CDR3 protein: CASSPQAYLAGYTF. The CDR3 DNA is TGTGCCAGCAGCCCCCAGGCCTATTTGGCTGGCTACACCTTC.

The V gene is TRBV6-5, the J gene TRBJ1-2; D is unclear. The CDR3 runs 14 residues. Germline V gene data show CDR1 as MNHEY and CDR2 as SVGAGI. V gave up 2 bases and J gave up 3 bases, with 10 bases separating them. CDR3 nucleotide sequence: TGTGCCAGCAGTTACGATCGTAGTCACTATGGCTACACCTTC. This sequence encodes CASSYDRSHYGYTF.

In DNA, the CDR3 is TGTGCCAGCAGTTGGGACAATAACTATGGCTACACCTTC. This gives the protein CASSWDNNYGYTF. The chain uses TRBV7-2 and TRBJ1-2; D possibly corresponds to TRBD1 (6 bases). This CDR3 contains 13 residues. Germline CDR1 and CDR2: SGHTA and FQGNSA. V shed 6 bases and J shed 1 base, with 9 bases lying between them.

The chain couples TRBV7-2 to TRBJ2-2; 14 bases align to TRBD2. The CDR3 sequence is 18 residues long. With V trimmed by 5 bases and J by 7 bases, 12 bases remained unmatched. Germline-derived CDR1 and CDR2 are SGHTA and FQGNSA. CDR3 in DNA: TGTGCCAGCAGCACTAGCGGGACTAGCGGGAGAAGGGGCGGGGAGCTGTTTTTT. This encodes CASSTSGTSGRRGGELFF.

J is TRBJ1-6 and V is TRBV10-2; the D gene is possibly TRBD1 (5 bases). The germline gives CDR1 WSHSY, CDR2 SAAADI. CDR3 size: 13 residues. V dropped 5 bases and J dropped 9 bases, with 11 bases sitting between them. The CDR3 nucleotides read TGCGCCAGCAGTTCCAGGGTGGGTTCACCCCTCCACTTT. This gives the protein CASSSRVGSPLHF.